The rows below give T cell receptor beta chains drawn from one sample of a study of cytomegalovirus exposure and HLA in healthy donors. Assay: immunoSEQ multiplex PCR; the TCRdb copy retains only in-frame clones and omits some. In the table there are roughly 75,000 clones, approximately 94% of which are singletons. Source material: PBMCs. These receptors all stem from a young woman in good health and CMV-seropositive. CDR3s include the opening cysteine and the closing phenylalanine or tryptophan. The order of the fields is V gene, clone size, J gene, D gene, CDR3 DNA, CDR3 protein. The D gene is left open where the match is weak. The size field is filled for only some rows; it gives once, few, many or a size class.

v_call: TRBV6-5; clone_size: NA; j_call: TRBJ1-4; d_call: TRBD1; cdr3_nt: TGTGCCAGCAGTTCCACCGGGACAGGGACTAATGAAAAACTGTTTTTT; cdr3_aa: CASSSTGTGTNEKLFF
v_call: TRBV28; clone_size: NA; j_call: TRBJ1-4; d_call: NA; cdr3_nt: TGTGCCAGCAGCCCCTGGACACTCCTGGGGGAAAAACTGTTTTTT; cdr3_aa: CASSPWTLLGEKLFF
v_call: TRBV4-2; clone_size: NA; j_call: TRBJ2-2; d_call: NA; cdr3_nt: TGTGCCAGCAGCCAGAGAACGTTTATAGGAGGGACGAACACCGGGGAGCTGTTTTTT; cdr3_aa: CASSQRTFIGGTNTGELFF
v_call: TRBV7-6; clone_size: NA; j_call: TRBJ1-4; d_call: TRBD1; cdr3_nt: TGTGCCAGCAGCTTACAAGGACAGGGGGGTGAAAAACTGTTTTTT; cdr3_aa: CASSLQGQGGEKLFF
v_call: TRBV4-1; clone_size: NA; j_call: TRBJ1-2; d_call: NA; cdr3_nt: TGCGCCAGCAGCCAGATAATCTACAGGGCGAGTAACTATGGCTACACCTTC; cdr3_aa: CASSQIIYRASNYGYTF
v_call: TRBV10-3; clone_size: NA; j_call: TRBJ2-6; d_call: TRBD2; cdr3_nt: TGTGCCATCAGTGGTGGACTAGCGGGGGCCGGGGCCAACGTCCTGACTTTC; cdr3_aa: CAISGGLAGAGANVLTF
v_call: TRBV19; clone_size: NA; j_call: TRBJ1-2; d_call: NA; cdr3_nt: TGTGCCAGTAGCTACGGTCGAGCTGGCTACACCTTC; cdr3_aa: CASSYGRAGYTF
v_call: TRBV7-9; clone_size: NA; j_call: TRBJ2-2; d_call: NA; cdr3_nt: TGTGCCAGCAGCTTATCGGGCGGGGAGCTGTTTTTT; cdr3_aa: CASSLSGGELFF
v_call: TRBV7-7; clone_size: NA; j_call: TRBJ2-5; d_call: NA; cdr3_nt: TGTGCCAGCAGCTTTGGGCAGAAAGAGACCCAGTACTTC; cdr3_aa: CASSFGQKETQYF
v_call: TRBV19; clone_size: NA; j_call: TRBJ2-1; d_call: NA; cdr3_nt: TGTGCCAGTAGTCCCCGACTGCCTAATGAGCAGTTCTTC; cdr3_aa: CASSPRLPNEQFF
v_call: TRBV5-1; clone_size: NA; j_call: TRBJ2-7; d_call: NA; cdr3_nt: TGCGCCAGCAGCTTAGGCGGCCCTATATTGGAGCAGTACTTC; cdr3_aa: CASSLGGPILEQYF
v_call: TRBV19; clone_size: NA; j_call: TRBJ2-2; d_call: NA; cdr3_nt: TGTGCCAGTAGTATCGAGCGCGACACCGGGGAGCTGTTTTTT; cdr3_aa: CASSIERDTGELFF
v_call: TRBV9; clone_size: NA; j_call: TRBJ2-1; d_call: TRBD2; cdr3_nt: TGTGCCAGCAGCCCTCTAGCGGGGGAGTCCAATGAGCAGTTCTTC; cdr3_aa: CASSPLAGESNEQFF
v_call: TRBV7-8; clone_size: NA; j_call: TRBJ1-5; d_call: NA; cdr3_nt: TGTGCCAGCAGCTTAGCTCGGGGTTCCAATCAGCCCCAGCATTTT; cdr3_aa: CASSLARGSNQPQHF
v_call: TRBV2; clone_size: NA; j_call: TRBJ2-1; d_call: NA; cdr3_nt: TGTGCCAGCAGTGAAGCTGGGGCTGAGCAGTTCTTC; cdr3_aa: CASSEAGAEQFF
v_call: TRBV4-1; clone_size: NA; j_call: TRBJ1-3; d_call: NA; cdr3_nt: TGCGCCAGCAGCCAAGATTTGGCAGGAAACTCTGGAAACACCATATATTTT; cdr3_aa: CASSQDLAGNSGNTIYF
v_call: TRBV29-1; clone_size: once; j_call: TRBJ1-1; d_call: NA; cdr3_nt: TGCAGCGTTCTACTGGCGGAGGGCTGGGGTGTGAACACTGAAGCTTTCTTT; cdr3_aa: CSVLLAEGWGVNTEAFF
v_call: TRBV4-1; clone_size: NA; j_call: TRBJ2-7; d_call: TRBD1; cdr3_nt: TGCGCCAGCAGCCAGAACCCAGGGACAGGGTACGAGCAGTACTTC; cdr3_aa: CASSQNPGTGYEQYF
v_call: TRBV27; clone_size: NA; j_call: TRBJ2-3; d_call: NA; cdr3_nt: TGTGCCAGCAGTCCTACCTCTCAGGGTATCGAAACAGATACGCAGTATTTT; cdr3_aa: CASSPTSQGIETDTQYF
v_call: TRBV6-6; clone_size: NA; j_call: TRBJ1-1; d_call: NA; cdr3_nt: TGTGCCAGCAGTTGGACAGTGAACACTGAAGCTTTCTTT; cdr3_aa: CASSWTVNTEAFF
v_call: TRBV30; clone_size: NA; j_call: TRBJ2-5; d_call: NA; cdr3_nt: TGTGCCTGGGACGGGGGAAACGGGGAGACCCAGTACTTC; cdr3_aa: CAWDGGNGETQYF
v_call: TRBV5-6; clone_size: NA; j_call: TRBJ1-1; d_call: NA; cdr3_nt: TGTGCCAGCAGCTTGGCCGGGGGGAGTATGAACACTGAAGCTTTCTTT; cdr3_aa: CASSLAGGSMNTEAFF
v_call: TRBV25-1; clone_size: NA; j_call: TRBJ1-2; d_call: TRBD1; cdr3_nt: TGTGCCAGCAGTGGGACAGGGGTGGGTGGCTACACCTTC; cdr3_aa: CASSGTGVGGYTF
v_call: TRBV7-9; clone_size: NA; j_call: TRBJ2-2; d_call: TRBD2; cdr3_nt: TGTGCCAGCAGCTATTTAGCGGGAGGGCCTGGCGGGGAGCTGTTTTTT; cdr3_aa: CASSYLAGGPGGELFF
v_call: TRBV28; clone_size: NA; j_call: TRBJ2-1; d_call: TRBD2; cdr3_nt: TGTGCCAGCAGTCCAGGGACTAGCGGGGGGGTATTTGAGCAGTTCTTC; cdr3_aa: CASSPGTSGGVFEQFF
v_call: TRBV5-8; clone_size: few; j_call: TRBJ1-1; d_call: NA; cdr3_nt: TGTGCCAGCAGCTTGGTACAGACTGAAGCTTTCTTT; cdr3_aa: CASSLVQTEAFF
v_call: TRBV5-1; clone_size: NA; j_call: TRBJ2-7; d_call: NA; cdr3_nt: TGCGCCAGCAGTAGCTTACAGGGAGACTACGAGCAGTACTTC; cdr3_aa: CASSSLQGDYEQYF
v_call: TRBV12-2; clone_size: NA; j_call: TRBJ2-1; d_call: NA; cdr3_nt: TGTGCAAGTCGCTTAGGGGGACAGGGACTTGAGGGGGAGAGCGGGCTCAATGAGCAGTTCTTC; cdr3_aa: CASRLGGQGLEGESGLNEQFF
v_call: TRBV2; clone_size: NA; j_call: TRBJ2-1; d_call: NA; cdr3_nt: TGTGCCAGCAGTGTACGGCTAGCCTCCTACAATGAGCAGTTCTTC; cdr3_aa: CASSVRLASYNEQFF
v_call: TRBV7-6; clone_size: NA; j_call: TRBJ2-5; d_call: TRBD2; cdr3_nt: TGTGCCAGCAGCTTGTGGAGCGGGAGGGGGCAAGAGACCCAGTACTTC; cdr3_aa: CASSLWSGRGQETQYF
v_call: TRBV7-2; clone_size: NA; j_call: TRBJ2-5; d_call: TRBD2; cdr3_nt: TGTGCCAGCAGCTTAGCGTCCCGGGGGGGCTTGGAGACCCAGTACTTC; cdr3_aa: CASSLASRGGLETQYF
v_call: TRBV7-9; clone_size: NA; j_call: TRBJ1-4; d_call: TRBD1; cdr3_nt: TGTGCCAGCAGCTCTAATGACAGGGCAACTAATGAAAAACTGTTTTTT; cdr3_aa: CASSSNDRATNEKLFF
v_call: TRBV5-6; clone_size: NA; j_call: TRBJ2-3; d_call: NA; cdr3_nt: TGTGCCAGCAGCTTTCGGGGTTCAGCGGGCCACGGGGATACGCAGTATTTT; cdr3_aa: CASSFRGSAGHGDTQYF
v_call: TRBV4-3; clone_size: NA; j_call: TRBJ1-2; d_call: TRBD1; cdr3_nt: TGCGCCAGCAGCCAAGTCCCGACAGGGGGCTACTATGGCTACACCTTC; cdr3_aa: CASSQVPTGGYYGYTF
v_call: TRBV19; clone_size: NA; j_call: TRBJ2-2; d_call: NA; cdr3_nt: TGTGCCAGTAGTATCGATAGCGGTTCCAACACCGGGGAGCTGTTTTTT; cdr3_aa: CASSIDSGSNTGELFF
v_call: TRBV7-6; clone_size: NA; j_call: TRBJ2-1; d_call: TRBD2; cdr3_nt: TGTGCCAGCAGCCCGACTAGCGGGGGGCCCCACAATGAGCAGTTCTTC; cdr3_aa: CASSPTSGGPHNEQFF
v_call: TRBV28; clone_size: NA; j_call: TRBJ1-2; d_call: TRBD1; cdr3_nt: TGTGCCAGCAGCCTGGGACAGGCTAACTATGGCTACACCTTC; cdr3_aa: CASSLGQANYGYTF
v_call: TRBV9; clone_size: NA; j_call: TRBJ2-7; d_call: TRBD1; cdr3_nt: TGTGCCAGCAGCGTAGGAGGGGGCTTCTACGAGCAGTACTTC; cdr3_aa: CASSVGGGFYEQYF